This T cell receptor (beta chain) was captured in a study of regulatory T cells in long-lasting Graves disease. Study conclusions and caveats: Newly diagnosed disease favored TRBV20-1 and TRBJ2-1 over persistent disease.

CDR3 length: 14 residues. V shed 7 bases and J 4 bases; nucleotides not matched to a gene: 9. The germline V gene encodes CDR1 MNHNS and CDR2 SASEGT. For TCR beta, libraries came from iRepertoire HTBI primers and Arm-PCR of CDR3 regions. Via MiXCR, TCRdb re-called the multiplex PCR reads, giving one row per CDR3 protein. The sample lists about 430,000 distinct CDR3 sequences, approximately 15% occurring once. This clonotype has a count of ten or more. The antigen is undetermined. Time point specified: newly diagnosed GD, antithyroid drugs for less than 3 months. Isolated PBMC RNA provided the starting material for the TCR library. Patients were from an endocrinology department in Xi'an, China. This sample was also put to use in a study of T cells in Graves' hyperthyroidism and ophthalmopathy.

The input for sequencing was peripheral blood mononuclear cells (PBMCs), taken at new diagnosis, from a patient treated with antithyroid drugs. This TCR was recovered from a woman aged 40 to 50 with Graves disease. The chain joins TRBV6-1 to TRBJ2-7, with 8 positions matching TRBD2. The DNA of the CDR3 is TGTGCCAGCAATCCAGCGGGAGCTTTTTACGAGCAGTACTTC. This translates into CASNPAGAFYEQYF.